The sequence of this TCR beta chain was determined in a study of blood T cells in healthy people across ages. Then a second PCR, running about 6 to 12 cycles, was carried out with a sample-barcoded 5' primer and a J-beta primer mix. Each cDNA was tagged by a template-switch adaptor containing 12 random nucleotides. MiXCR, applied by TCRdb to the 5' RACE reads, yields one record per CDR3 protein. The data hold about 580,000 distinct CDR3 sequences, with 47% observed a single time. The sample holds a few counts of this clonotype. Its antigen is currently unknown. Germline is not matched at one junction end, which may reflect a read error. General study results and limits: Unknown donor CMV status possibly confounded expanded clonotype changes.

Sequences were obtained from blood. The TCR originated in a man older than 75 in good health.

For the CDR3, the DNA is TGCACCAGCAGCCAAGATGGACGGACCTACGAGCAGTACTTC. This translates into CTSSQDGRTYEQYF. The chain carries TRBV4-1 and TRBJ2-7; no clear D gene. The CDR3 totals 14 residues. From germline, CDR1 is MGHRA and CDR2 YSYEKL.